This T cell receptor (beta chain) was identified during a study of T cell repertoires in cytomegalovirus infection. The wider study: Carrying CMV and the relevant HLA type showed in public TCR beta signatures. Study findings and constraints: The response measured ex vivo was dominated by TCR beta clonotypes (HLA-C-restricted and CMV-specific). Cumulative frequency of public TCR beta families picked out carriers of CMV plus the relevant HLA.

This clonotype was seen only a few times. Its cognate antigen is unknown. Germline V gene lookup returns CDR1 MNHEY and CDR2 SVGAGI. The CDR3 length is 18 residues. V gave up 0 bases and J gave up 0 bases, with 15 bases separating them. TCRdb fed the reads into MiXCR, producing one record per CDR3 protein. Counted here are a few hundred thousand distinct CDR3 sequences, over 7.5% occurring once; the ten biggest clones make up around 4.1%. This clonotype was sampled from a human donor in good health (CMV status not recorded). Some clones in this sample may be carry-over from other donors' samples. The chain employs TRBV6-5 and TRBJ2-1, with D possibly being TRBD1 (5 bases). The sequencing sample was made of PBMCs. The CDR3 loop reads CASSYSMDDSSSYNEQFF. The CDR3 DNA is TGTGCCAGCAGTTACTCCATGGACGACAGCAGCTCCTACAATGAGCAGTTCTTC.